This TCR beta chain came from a study of Ad26.COV2.S vaccination and SARS-CoV-2 variants. Overall study findings and caveats: Breadth, reportedly substantial, characterized the spike-specific CD8+ and CD4+ T cell responses after vaccination.

Treatment noted: 15 to 20 received Ad26.COV2.S at low or high dose, single or two shots; about 5 received placebo; per-sample allocation not given. After the first vaccine or placebo injection, samples were drawn on day 63. Recruitment in Boston yielded a donor of adult age, 18-55 years. The CDR3 spans 17 residues. V shed 3 bases and J 7 bases; nucleotides not matched to a gene: 18. The V gene's germline CDR1 is SGDLS and CDR2 YYNGEE. This clone has only one observation. Its antigen is as yet unknown. Assay used: immunoSEQ multiplex PCR; TCRdb lists only in-frame clones, some missing. The sample lists a few hundred thousand clones; 70% to 90% were seen once.

The V and J genes are TRBV9 and TRBJ1-1; 7 bases are shared with TRBD1. The source material was peripheral blood, sampled in a trial of Ad26.COV2.S vaccine versus placebo. The source of this sequence is a person aged 18 to 65 who received the Ad26.COV2.S COVID-19 vaccine or a placebo. The CDR3 sequence: CASSEPHTGAGADEAFF. The CDR3 region has the DNA TGTGCCAGCAGCGAGCCCCATACAGGGGCGGGGGCTGATGAAGCTTTCTTT. Looking up the rest from reference TRBV9 and TRBJ1-1 gives the full variable domain: DSGVTQTPKHLITATGQRVTLRCSPRSGDLSVYWYQQSLDQGLQFLIQYYNGEERAKGNILERFSAQQFPDLHSELNLSSLELGDSALYFCASSEPHTGAGADEAFFGQGTRLTVV.